One sample yielded the 11 T cell receptor beta chains listed below, sequenced in a study of metastatic and nonmetastatic thyroid tumors. TCRdb reanalyzed the PCR reads with MiXCR. This sample carries 20,000 to 25,000 clones, about 20% of them seen once, and the ten largest clones take around an eighth. Each patient came to thyroid surgery without any prior treatment (of any kind). The specimen sequenced was tumor tissue. The receptors originated from a female donor with papillary thyroid cancer or a benign thyroid nodule (not recorded which). Some clones in this sample may be carry-over from other donors' samples.

The V call is TRBV7-9, the J call TRBJ2-7; 7 nucleotides line up with TRBD2. V trimming: 7 bases; J trimming: 5 bases; junction bases outside the gene matches: 8. Looked up from germline, CDR1 is SEHNR and CDR2 is FQNEAQ (reference sequence). The CDR3 totals 13 residues. CDR3 coding DNA: TGTGCCAGCACCCTCTGGGGGGGAGACGAGCAGTACTTC. Residues: CASTLWGGDEQYF.

V is TRBV9 and J is TRBJ2-1, with 13 bases matching TRBD2. The junction had 3 bases not matched to a gene; V was cut back by 3 bases and J by 0 bases. CDR1 is SGDLS and CDR2 is YYNGEE in the germline V gene. The CDR3 is 17 residues long. The CDR3 spells CASSATSGRVSYNEQFF. The CDR3 DNA follows: TGTGCCAGCAGCGCAACTAGCGGGAGGGTCTCCTACAATGAGCAGTTCTTC. Filled out from reference TRBV9 and TRBJ2-1, the complete variable domain reads DSGVTQTPKHLITATGQRVTLRCSPRSGDLSVYWYQQSLDQGLQFLIQYYNGEERAKGNILERFSAQQFPDLHSELNLSSLELGDSALYFCASSATSGRVSYNEQFFGPGTRLTVL.

This clone was detected only a few times. A read error is possible here, since a much larger clone lies one base away. V is TRBV9 and J is TRBJ2-1, with 9 bases fitting TRBD2. After removal of 4 bases from V and 15 bases from J, the junction contained 17 bases not matched to a gene. This CDR3 contains 15 residues. Germline CDR1 SGDLS, CDR2 YYNGEE. DNA for the CDR3: TGTGCCAGCAGCTTAACTAGCGGGTTTTACAATGGGCGGTTCTTC. As protein: CASSLTSGFYNGRFF.

The V and J genes are TRBV5-1 and TRBJ1-5; TRBD1 matches 7 bases. Trimming at V came to 4 bases and at J to 2 bases, leaving 3 bases not matched to a gene. CDR1 SGHRS and CDR2 YFSETQ come from the germline V gene. The CDR3 length is 14 residues. In DNA, the CDR3 is TGCGCCAGCAGCCCGGGGACAGGCAATCAGCCCCAGCATTTT. Its translation: CASSPGTGNQPQHF.

A few counts support this clone. One end of the junction fails to match germline, which may point to a read error. This CDR3 reads CSATTGPNTESFF. For the CDR3, the DNA is TGTTCCGCCACCACAGGTCCGAACACTGAATCTTTCTTT. The chain has TRBV24-1 and TRBJ1-1; maybe TRBD1 (5 bases). Germline-derived CDR1 and CDR2 are KGHDR and SFDVKD. This CDR3 region has 13 residues.

There are a few counts of this clone. The chain couples TRBV7-2 to TRBJ1-1; weak D call: TRBD1 (6 bases). With 5 bases removed from V and 0 bases from J, the gap between germline ends came to 10 bases. Germline loops: CDR1 SGHTA, CDR2 FQGNSA. This CDR3 has 14 amino acids. This CDR3 is CASSVYRVNTEAFF. The CDR3 coding sequence is TGTGCCAGCAGCGTCTACAGGGTGAACACTGAAGCTTTCTTT. Variable domain in full (rest from reference TRBV7-2 and TRBJ1-1): GAGVSQSPSNKVTEKGKDVELRCDPISGHTALYWYRQSLGQGLEFLIYFQGNSAPDKSGLPSDRFSAERTGGSVSTLTIQRTQQEDSAVYLCASSVYRVNTEAFFGQGTRLTVV.

Only a few counts were recorded for this clone. V and J are TRBV10-1 and TRBJ2-7; 7 bases are shared with TRBD2. CDR1 and CDR2 from the germline V gene are WNHNN and SYGVQD (reference sequence). The CDR3 runs to 15 residues. The J segment lost 6 bases and the V segment lost 0 bases, leaving 8 bases of the junction unmatched. CDR3 residues: CASSESRRGLLEQYF. In DNA, the CDR3 is TGCGCCAGCAGTGAGTCGCGGAGGGGACTACTCGAGCAGTACTTC.

In its sample, this clone was seen a few times. The J gene is TRBJ1-4, the V gene TRBV2, with D unresolved. The CDR3 contains 11 residues. CDR1 and CDR2 from the germline V gene are SNHLY and FYNNEI. V was shortened by 3 bases and J by 7 bases, with 3 bases between the two germline ends. CDR3 region: CASSDFEKLFF. CDR3 nucleotide sequence: TGTGCCAGCAGTGATTTTGAAAAACTGTTTTTT.

This clone was observed at least ten times. This chain links TRBV9 with TRBJ2-3; TRBD2 agrees at 8 bases. Looked up from germline, CDR1 is SGDLS and CDR2 is YYNGEE. The CDR3 has 15 residues. Trimming removed 0 bases from V and 4 bases from J; junction bases left unmatched: 4. The CDR3 loop reads CASSVGTSSSDTQYF. CDR3 sequence (DNA): TGTGCCAGCAGCGTAGGGACTAGCTCATCAGATACGCAGTATTTT.

The chain joins TRBV6-2 or TRBV6-3 to TRBJ2-7; tentative D call: TRBD2 (6 bases). The germline V and J ends were trimmed by 0 bases and 5 bases, with 11 bases remaining between them. CDR3 size: 14 residues. Germline values: CDR1 MNHEY, CDR2 SVGEGT. The chain's CDR3 is CASSYSRRADEQYF. The CDR3 nucleotides read TGTGCCAGCAGTTACTCCCGGAGGGCGGACGAGCAGTACTTC.

This clone has a count of ten or more. CDR3 region: CASSLMRGSGIGDEQYF. Here the CDR3 DNA reads TGTGCCAGCTCCCTAATGCGAGGGAGCGGCATTGGGGACGAGCAGTACTTC. The V call is TRBV18, the J call TRBJ2-7; a weak D match, TRBD2 (5 bases). Trimming shortened V by 6 bases and J by 5 bases, and 26 bases separated the two germline ends. The length of the CDR3 is 17 residues. The germline V gene encodes CDR1 KGHSH and CDR2 LQKENI.